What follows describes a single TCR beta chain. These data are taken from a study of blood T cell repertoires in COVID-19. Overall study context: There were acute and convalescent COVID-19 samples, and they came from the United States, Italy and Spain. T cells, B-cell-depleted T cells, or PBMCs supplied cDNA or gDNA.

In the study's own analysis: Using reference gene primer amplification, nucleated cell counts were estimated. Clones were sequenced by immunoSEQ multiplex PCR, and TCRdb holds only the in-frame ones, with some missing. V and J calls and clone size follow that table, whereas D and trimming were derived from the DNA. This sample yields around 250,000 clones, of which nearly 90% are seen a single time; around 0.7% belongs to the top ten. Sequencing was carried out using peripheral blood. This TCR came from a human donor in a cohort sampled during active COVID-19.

The CDR3, as DNA: TGCAGTGCTAGTGGGGGAGGGGTTAATGAAAAACTGTTTTTT. It yields the protein CSASGGGVNEKLFF. The V gene is TRBV20-1, the J gene TRBJ1-4; D is possibly TRBD1 (5 bases). Germline assignment: CDR1 DFQATT and CDR2 SNEGSKA (reference sequence). V lost 3 bases to trimming and J lost 4 bases, with 12 bases between them. The CDR3 consists of 14 residues.